Sequencing of this TCR beta chain was carried out in a study of cytomegalovirus exposure and HLA in healthy donors. With 60 Vbeta and 13 Jbeta primers, the PCR was carried out. Method: immunoSEQ multiplex PCR; TCRdb's copy keeps in-frame clones and lacks some. Here the sample spans 95,000 to 110,000 clones, 74% being singletons. This clone has more than one count but fewer than ten. Trimming pared 5 bases from V and 5 bases from J, leaving 9 bases between. This CDR3 has 12 amino acids. CDR1 is SNHLY and CDR2 is FYNNEI in the germline V gene. Source material: PBMCs. The V and J genes are TRBV2 and TRBJ1-1; D is perhaps TRBD1 (5 bases). The sequence came from a woman aged 40 to 49 in good health and CMV-seropositive. CDR3 sequence reads: CASSRQRTEAFF. The CDR3 nucleotides read TGTGCCAGCAGTCGACAGAGGACTGAAGCTTTCTTT.